The clone carrying this TCR beta chain was observed many times. Its antigen is currently unknown. The data derive from a study of blood T cells in healthy people across ages. Broader study findings: Versus aged donors, long-lived donors had higher diversity and more naive CD4+ cells.

Then a second PCR, running about 7 to 11 cycles, was carried out with a sample-barcoded 5' primer and a J-beta primer mix. Each CDR3 protein gets one entry after TCRdb re-called the 5' RACE reads with MiXCR. The top ten clones hold around 16% of a sample with around 870,000 distinct CDR3 sequences, around 28% of them seen once. The CDR3 has 12 amino acids. V shed 4 bases and J shed 7 bases, with 11 bases lying between them. Looked up from germline, CDR1 is MDHEN and CDR2 is SYDVKM. The chain recombines TRBV28 with TRBJ2-7; D might be TRBD1 or TRBD2, each matching 6 bases. This TCR derives from an elderly woman in good health. Sample: blood. This chain's CDR3 is CASSYTGREQYF. In DNA, the CDR3 is TGTGCCAGCAGTTATACAGGGAGGGAGCAGTACTTC.